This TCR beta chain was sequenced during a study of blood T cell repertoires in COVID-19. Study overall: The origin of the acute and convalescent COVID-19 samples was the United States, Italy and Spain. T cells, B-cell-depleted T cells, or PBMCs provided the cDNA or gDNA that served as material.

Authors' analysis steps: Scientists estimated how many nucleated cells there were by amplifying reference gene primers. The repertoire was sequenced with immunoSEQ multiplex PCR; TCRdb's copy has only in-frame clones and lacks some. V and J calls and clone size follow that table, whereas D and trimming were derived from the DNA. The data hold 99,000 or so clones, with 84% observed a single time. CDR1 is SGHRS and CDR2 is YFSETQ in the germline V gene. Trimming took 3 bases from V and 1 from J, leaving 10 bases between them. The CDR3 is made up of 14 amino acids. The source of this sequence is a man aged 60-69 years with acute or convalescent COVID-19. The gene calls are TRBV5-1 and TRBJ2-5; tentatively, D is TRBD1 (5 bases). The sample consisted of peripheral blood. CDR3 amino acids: CASSSRATQETQYF. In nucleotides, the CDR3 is TGCGCCAGCAGCTCCAGGGCTACCCAAGAGACCCAGTACTTC.